The rows below give T cell receptor beta chains drawn from one sample of a study of CD8+ T cells in alopecia areata. Libraries were prepared by immunoSEQ multiplex PCR; TCRdb keeps only in-frame clonotypes and omits some of them. The sample consists of about 270,000 clones, about three fifths of them appearing once. This specimen consisted of CD4+ T cells sorted from blood, obtained at week 52, from a patient treated with tofacitinib. The source of these receptors is a human donor with alopecia areata. Both conserved end residues are part of each CDR3. The D gene is left open where the match is weak. Clone size is not always given. Where it is, it says once, few, many or a class for expanded clones.

NA | TRBJ1-1 | TRBV15 | few | CATSRDSRAGLPFF | TGTGCCACCAGCAGAGATTCCCGCGCTGGTTTGCCTTTCTTT
NA | TRBJ2-3 | TRBV25-1 | NA | CASRLQVTDTQYF | TGTGCCAGCAGGCTGCAGGTCACAGATACGCAGTATTTT
NA | TRBJ2-2 | TRBV6-5 | NA | CASRRDRINTGELFF | TGTGCCAGCAGGCGGGACAGAATAAACACCGGGGAGCTGTTTTTT
NA | TRBJ1-2 | TRBV25-1 | NA | CASSEYYGYTF | TGTGCCAGCAGTGAATATTATGGCTACACCTTC
NA | TRBJ1-2 | TRBV4-1 | few | CASSQDRQGKIGYTF | TGCGCCAGCAGCCAAGACCGGCAGGGAAAAATAGGCTACACCTTC
TRBD1 | TRBJ1-5 | TRBV5-6 | NA | CASSLTGRGNQPQHF | TGTGCCAGCAGCCTGACAGGGAGGGGAAATCAGCCCCAGCATTTT
NA | TRBJ1-1 | TRBV1 | NA | CTSSQGFYGCPMNTEAFF | NA
NA | TRBJ1-2 | TRBV7-2 | NA | CASSLVRGGYTF | TGTGCCAGCAGCTTAGTCAGGGGTGGCTACACCTTC
NA | TRBJ2-1 | TRBV5-4 | NA | CASSAYNEQFF | TGTGCCAGCAGCGCATACAATGAGCAGTTCTTC
TRBD1 | TRBJ1-2 | TRBV6-5 | NA | CASSYPLGQGAGGYTF | TGTGCCAGCAGTTACCCCCTCGGACAGGGGGCTGGCGGCTACACCTTC
TRBD2 | TRBJ2-3 | TRBV11-3 | many | CASSLGGLAGEPDTQYF | TGTGCCAGCAGCTTAGGTGGACTAGCGGGGGAACCAGATACGCAGTATTTT
NA | TRBJ1-5 | TRBV6-6 | few | CASSYSGQPQHF | TGTGCCAGCAGTTACTCAGGACAGCCCCAGCATTTT
NA | TRBJ1-1 | TRBV7-3 | NA | CASSPQGSTEAFF | TGTGCCAGCAGCCCACAGGGAAGCACTGAAGCTTTCTTT
NA | TRBJ2-5 | TRBV23-1 | NA | CASSQGGTETQYF | TGCGCCAGCAGTCAAGGGGGAACAGAGACCCAGTACTTC
NA | TRBJ2-3 | TRBV30 | NA | CAWSLRAPTSTDTQYF | TGTGCCTGGAGTCTCCGCGCCCCGACCAGCACAGATACGCAGTATTTT
NA | TRBJ2-5 | TRBV9 | NA | CASSVGAYQETQYF | TGTGCCAGCAGCGTAGGGGCCTATCAAGAGACCCAGTACTTC
NA | TRBJ2-5 | TRBV11-2 | once | CASRSDSQETQYF | TGTGCCAGCAGATCCGACTCACAAGAGACCCAGTACTTC
TRBD1 | TRBJ1-4 | TRBV29-1 | NA | CSVADRAYEKLFF | TGCAGCGTCGCGGACAGGGCTTATGAAAAACTGTTTTTT
NA | TRBJ1-2 | TRBV11-2 | few | CASSLGRLYGYTF | TGTGCCAGCAGCTTAGGACGGCTCTATGGCTACACCTTC
NA | TRBJ2-2 | TRBV29-1 | few | CSVGITGELFF | TGCAGCGTTGGGATTACCGGGGAGCTGTTTTTT
TRBD1 | TRBJ1-5 | TRBV27 | NA | CASSNDRVQPQHF | TGTGCCAGCAGTAATGACAGGGTCCAGCCCCAGCATTTT
TRBD1 | TRBJ2-2 | TRBV30 | few | CAWKFRDSPNTGELFF | TGTGCCTGGAAGTTTAGGGACAGCCCGAACACCGGGGAGCTGTTTTTT
TRBD1 | TRBJ2-7 | TRBV7-9 | few | CASSFRDSSYEQYF | TGTGCCAGCAGCTTCAGGGACAGCTCCTACGAGCAGTACTTC
NA | TRBJ1-2 | TRBV4-3 | few | CASSQGQHYGYTF | TGCGCCAGCAGCCAGGGTCAGCACTATGGCTACACCTTC
TRBD1 | TRBJ2-7 | TRBV27 | NA | CASQRTGGYEQYF | TGTGCCAGCCAACGGACAGGCGGGTACGAGCAGTACTTC
TRBD1 | TRBJ1-2 | TRBV30 | NA | CAWTGGTNYGYTF | TGTGCCTGGACAGGGGGAACTAACTATGGCTACACCTTC
TRBD2 | TRBJ2-5 | TRBV7-2 | NA | CASSWQRGPQETQYF | TGTGCCAGCAGCTGGCAGCGGGGGCCGCAAGAGACCCAGTACTTC
NA | TRBJ1-6 | TRBV6-5 | NA | CASSYSGGLGNSPLHF | TGTGCCAGCAGTTACTCGGGTGGGTTGGGGAATTCACCCCTCCACTTT
NA | TRBJ1-2 | TRBV20-1 | NA | CSADHNYGYTF | TGCAGTGCCGACCATAACTATGGCTACACCTTC
TRBD1 | TRBJ2-1 | TRBV12-5 | NA | CASGLRTGWNEQFF | TGTGCTAGTGGTTTACGGACAGGGTGGAATGAGCAGTTCTTC
NA | TRBJ1-1 | TRBV30 | NA | CAWSVGKNTEAFF | TGTGCCTGGAGTGTCGGTAAGAACACTGAAGCTTTCTTT
NA | TRBJ2-2 | TRBV9 | NA | CASSVVPENTGELFF | TGTGCCAGCAGCGTAGTACCCGAGAACACCGGGGAGCTGTTTTTT
TRBD1 | TRBJ2-4 | TRBV7-8 | many | CASSLGGQEKNIQYF | TGTGCCAGCAGCTTAGGCGGACAGGAGAAAAACATTCAGTACTTC
TRBD1 | TRBJ2-2 | TRBV15 | NA | CATRRGRGGELFF | TGTGCCACCAGGAGGGGGCGAGGCGGGGAGCTGTTTTTT
NA | TRBJ2-2 | TRBV7-9 | NA | CASSLVTGELFF | TGTGCCAGCAGCTTAGTAACCGGGGAGCTGTTTTTT
TRBD2 | TRBJ2-3 | TRBV30 | NA | CAWGAGAGTDTQYF | TGTGCCTGGGGAGCGGGGGCCGGAACAGATACGCAGTATTTT
NA | TRBJ1-1 | TRBV29-1 | NA | CSVEVSGQNTEAFF | TGCAGCGTTGAAGTGTCGGGGCAGAACACTGAAGCTTTCTTT
NA | TRBJ1-1 | TRBV29-1 | few | CSAGRGETEAFF | TGCAGCGCCGGAAGGGGGGAGACTGAAGCTTTCTTT
NA | TRBJ2-1 | TRBV19 | NA | CASSIERGWNNEQFF | TGTGCCAGTAGTATAGAAAGGGGTTGGAACAATGAGCAGTTCTTC
NA | TRBJ2-3 | TRBV9 | NA | CASSVLASDTQYF | TGTGCCAGCAGCGTACTAGCATCTGATACGCAGTATTTT
TRBD2 | TRBJ2-3 | TRBV5-4 | NA | CASSPRLAGSTDTQYF | TGTGCCAGCAGCCCCCGACTAGCGGGGTCCACAGATACGCAGTATTTT
TRBD2 | TRBJ2-3 | TRBV5-4 | NA | CASSIGLAGGTDTQYF | TGTGCCAGCAGCATAGGACTAGCGGGGGGAACAGATACGCAGTATTTT
TRBD1 | TRBJ1-2 | TRBV29-1 | NA | CSVERLRGQANYGYTF | TGCAGCGTTGAGAGATTGAGGGGACAGGCTAACTATGGCTACACCTTC
TRBD1 | TRBJ1-1 | TRBV11-3 | NA | CASSPTGLETEAFF | TGTGCCAGCAGCCCGACAGGGTTGGAAACTGAAGCTTTCTTT
TRBD1 | TRBJ2-1 | TRBV14 | few | CASSQLGQYNEQFF | TGTGCCAGCAGCCAATTGGGACAGTACAATGAGCAGTTCTTC
NA | TRBJ2-3 | TRBV29-1 | few | CSVDVTLQYF | TGCAGCGTTGATGTCACGCTTCAGTATTTT
TRBD1 | TRBJ2-5 | TRBV29-1 | few | CSGGGQGAETQYF | TGCAGCGGGGGTGGACAGGGGGCAGAGACCCAGTACTTC
NA | TRBJ1-2 | TRBV6-1 | NA | CASSEWPKEGYGYTF | TGTGCCAGCAGTGAATGGCCAAAGGAGGGCTATGGCTACACCTTC
TRBD1 | TRBJ1-6 | TRBV4-3 | once | CASSQLGTANSPLHF | TGCGCCAGCAGCCAACTGGGGACAGCGAATTCACCCCTCCACTTT
TRBD1 | TRBJ2-7 | TRBV11-2 | NA | CASRPGQPTYEQYF | TGTGCCAGCAGGCCGGGACAGCCTACCTACGAGCAGTACTTC
TRBD1 | TRBJ1-5 | TRBV15 | NA | CATSRVTGVPHQPQHF | TGTGCCACCAGCAGAGTTACAGGGGTGCCGCATCAGCCCCAGCATTTT
NA | TRBJ2-7 | TRBV10-3 | few | CAISEARVSYEQYF | TGTGCCATCAGTGAGGCGAGAGTCTCCTACGAGCAGTACTTC
NA | TRBJ2-1 | TRBV2 | few | CASKWSGELLNEQFF | TGTGCCAGCAAGTGGTCGGGGGAACTACTCAATGAGCAGTTCTTC
NA | TRBJ2-5 | TRBV11-2 | many | CASSFLGTATQYF | TGTGCCAGCAGCTTTTTGGGGACGGCGACCCAGTACTTC
NA | TRBJ2-7 | TRBV29-1 | NA | CSVAGPGSYEQYF | TGCAGCGTTGCCGGCCCAGGGTCCTACGAGCAGTACTTC